The clone carrying this T cell receptor (beta chain) was counted ten times or more. This CDR3 is built from 15 residues. From germline, CDR1 is ENHRY and CDR2 SYGVKD. Trimming cost V 6 bases and J 4 bases; bases outside gene matches: 6. This record comes from a study of T-cell reconstitution after alpha-beta-depleted transplantation in children. Preparation of the TCRbeta library was carried out with unique molecular identifiers. TCRdb passed the PCR reads through MiXCR, listing each CDR3 protein once. The sample gives around 960,000 distinct CDR3 sequences, roughly 29% of which show up once; around 30% is in the top ten.

The chain combines TRBV10-3 with TRBJ2-1, with 10 nucleotides matching TRBD2. Source: PBMCs, mostly from graft donor cells, taken 360 days after TCRalphabeta/CD19-depleted stem cell transplant. The receptor was isolated from a boy less than two years old who had a stem cell transplant for SCID, so the T cells may come from the graft donor. The CDR3 here is CAISHSGGDYNEQFF. CDR3 nucleotide sequence: TGTGCCATCAGCCACAGCGGGGGGGATTACAATGAGCAGTTCTTC.